This T cell receptor (beta chain) was documented in a study of blood T cell repertoires in COVID-19. The CDR3 spans 15 residues. Trimming stripped 6 bases from V and 4 bases from J, with 18 bases between. Germline-derived CDR1 and CDR2 are MNHEY and SVGAGI. Clones were sequenced by immunoSEQ multiplex PCR, and TCRdb holds only the in-frame ones, with some missing. The profile shows about 160,000 clones, approximately 80% of them singletons. V usage is TRBV6-5 and J usage is TRBJ1-1, with D tentatively TRBD1 (6 bases). Sequencing was performed on peripheral blood. The TCR originated in a woman older than 75 with acute or convalescent COVID-19. The CDR3 protein is CASRHESRGFTEAFF. CDR3 in DNA: TGTGCCAGCAGGCATGAATCTAGGGGGTTCACTGAAGCTTTCTTT.